This T cell receptor (beta chain) was sequenced for a study of T cell responses to AZD1222 COVID-19 vaccine. The study, taken as a whole, reports: Researchers took repertoire samples only after the peak T cell response had come.

A remark on this clone: No antigen is known for it.

Profiling relied on immunoSEQ multiplex PCR, and the TCRdb table lists in-frame clones only, not all of them. The sample includes about 100,000 clones, roughly 89% of them seen just once. CDR1 MGHRA and CDR2 YSYEKL come from the germline V gene. The CDR3 has 17 residues. Trimming cost V 6 bases and J 0 bases; bases outside gene matches: 10. The rearrangement uses TRBV4-1 and TRBJ2-1; 8 bases are shared with TRBD2. The TCR comes from an adult in good health. The material sequenced was peripheral blood, taken on day 0 of MenACWY control vaccination. CDR3 nucleotides: TGCGCCAGCAGACGCGGACTAGCCCATAGCTCCTACAATGAGCAGTTCTTC. Its translation is CASRRGLAHSSYNEQFF.